This T cell receptor beta chain comes out of a study of beta chain features in type 1 diabetes. This clone was recorded a few times. Its antigen is unidentified. The investigators reverse transcribed all of the isolated RNA, so they sequenced expressed TCRB transcripts. Naive, central memory and regulatory T cell samples averaged around 3.8 million reads. Repertoires were generated with immunoSEQ multiplex PCR, while TCRdb's copy carries only in-frame clones and drops some. The repertoire holds 620,000 or so clones, with roughly 15% as singletons. The CDR3 contains 11 residues. V gave up 1 base and J gave up 4 bases, with 3 bases separating them. The V gene's germline CDR1 is SGHRS and CDR2 YFSETQ. Researchers reported sorting CD4+ naive, central memory, regulatory and stem cell-like memory cells via CD45RO/CCR7/CD25/CD127/CD95/CD27. Study conclusions and caveats: When cDNA is sequenced, cells with high TCR expression could be over-represented. Among patients, naive, central memory and Treg TCRB repertoires appeared more similar than among healthy donors.

The J gene is TRBJ2-7, the V gene TRBV5-1; D is unclear. The receptor was derived from a man younger than 35 in good health. The specimen was naive CD4+ T cells from blood. CDR3 DNA sequence: TGCGCCAGCAGCTTGCAGTACGAGCAGTACTTC. This codes for CASSLQYEQYF. The whole variable domain, filled in from reference TRBV5-1 and TRBJ2-7, reads KAGVTQTPRYLIKTRGQQVTLSCSPISGHRSVSWYQQTPGQGLQFLFEYFSETQRNKGNFPGRFSGRQFSNSRSEMNVSTLELGDSALYLCASSLQYEQYFGPGTRLTVT.